The 5 T cell receptor beta chains presented below share a single source sample, sequenced in a study of shared clonotypes between healthy human individuals (dated by TCRdb to the early 2020s). To prepare the library, the immunoSEQ multiplex PCR assay was applied. What TCRdb holds here is the immuneACCESS table cut down to in-frame rearrangements. Part of the clones is not present; checked against another copy, under half of the missing clones reflect an unresolved V gene, and the others are unexplained. In this sample the table shows roughly 1.5 million clones, 95% to 99% of which occur a single time. Less than 0.55% of the sample is taken by the ten largest. The specimen was naive CD4+ T cells sorted from blood. The sample's cell subset or site label is to be understood as: CD45RA+ positively selected. These receptors were taken from a man aged 25-45 years in good health.

The chain has TRBV4-2 and TRBJ1-2; a possible D gene is TRBD1 (6 bases). The V end was cut by 3 bases, the J end by 5 bases, with 19 bases between. This CDR3 spans 16 amino acids. Germline-derived CDR1 and CDR2 are LGHNA and YNFKEQ. This CDR3 is CASSQTGQYTEYGYTF. The CDR3 nucleotides are TGTGCCAGCAGCCAGACCGGACAGTACACCGAATATGGCTACACCTTC.

The rearrangement uses TRBV10-3 and TRBJ2-2; either TRBD1 or TRBD2 may fit D (5 bases each). Germline loops: CDR1 ENHRY, CDR2 SYGVKD. Between the trimmed V and J ends, which lost 6 bases and 9 bases, there was a span of 11 bases. The CDR3 has 12 amino acids. For the CDR3, the DNA is TGTGCCATCAGGGGGGTCTCCTGGGAGCTGTTTTTT. Amino acids: CAIRGVSWELFF.

This clone was seen just once. DNA for the CDR3: TGTGCCAGCAGCTTACACAGCAAAATCTCTGGAAACACCATATATTTT. It yields the protein CASSLHSKISGNTIYF. V usage is TRBV11-2 and J usage is TRBJ1-3; D gene ambiguous. The CDR3 is 16 amino acids. Trimming shortened V by 2 bases and J by 0 bases, and 11 bases separated the two germline ends. Germline loops: CDR1 SGHAT, CDR2 FQNNGV.

This chain connects TRBV5-1 to TRBJ2-1; 12 bases fit TRBD2. CDR1 SGHRS and CDR2 YFSETQ come from the germline V gene. Losses at the gene ends were 3 bases for V and 5 bases for J; bases not matched to a gene: 6. The CDR3 consists of 16 residues. The CDR3 loop reads CASSWTSGMWNNEQFF. CDR3 DNA sequence: TGCGCCAGCAGCTGGACTAGCGGGATGTGGAACAATGAGCAGTTCTTC.

V and J are TRBV9 and TRBJ1-5; 7 bases line up with TRBD1. This CDR3 region has 15 residues. From germline, CDR1 is SGDLS and CDR2 YYNGEE. The V segment lost 4 bases and the J segment 5 bases; nucleotides outside the gene matches: 9. The CDR3 DNA follows: TGTGCCAGCAGCCCCCGGGGGGACAGTTATCAGCCCCAGCATTTT. It specifies CASSPRGDSYQPQHF. The complete variable domain, with remaining parts taken from reference TRBV9 and TRBJ1-5, reads DSGVTQTPKHLITATGQRVTLRCSPRSGDLSVYWYQQSLDQGLQFLIQYYNGEERAKGNILERFSAQQFPDLHSELNLSSLELGDSALYFCASSPRGDSYQPQHFGDGTRLSIL.